This is a list of T cell receptor beta chains from one sample in a study of blood T cells in healthy people across ages. TCRdb independently ran MiXCR on the 5' RACE reads; one entry per CDR3 protein. The data show about 780,000 distinct CDR3 sequences, about 42% seen once. Sequences were obtained from blood. The receptors were sampled from a man aged 80 or over in good health. Both conserved end residues are part of each CDR3. D genes are given only for firm matches. Clone size is stated in some rows and not others, as once, few, many or a class when expanded.

d_call,clone_size,j_call,v_call,cdr3_aa,cdr3_nt
.,.,TRBJ1-4,TRBV7-2,CAGSLNGGTNEKLFF,TGTGCCGGCAGCTTAAATGGGGGAACTAATGAAAAACTGTTTTTT
TRBD2,.,TRBJ2-1,TRBV18,CASSEWTRSLGEQFF,TGTGCCAGCTCAGAGTGGACTAGGTCCCTTGGGGAGCAGTTCTTC
TRBD1,.,TRBJ2-7,TRBV12-3/TRBV12-4,CASRQGASYEQYF,TGTGCCAGTAGACAGGGGGCGTCCTACGAGCAGTACTTC
TRBD2,.,TRBJ2-1,TRBV29-1,CSVSLAGGAYNEQFF,TGCAGCGTTAGCCTAGCGGGGGGCGCCTACAATGAGCAGTTCTTC
TRBD2,few,TRBJ2-3,TRBV6-5,CASRKTSPDTQYF,TGTGCCAGCAGGAAGACTAGCCCCGATACGCAGTATTTT
.,.,TRBJ2-5,TRBV10-3,CAISGSGAGETQYF,TGTGCCATCAGTGGGAGTGGGGCAGGCGAGACCCAGTACTTC
.,.,TRBJ1-1,TRBV6-5,CASGAGNFGTEAFF,TGTGCCAGCGGGGCAGGCAATTTCGGTACTGAAGCTTTCTTT
.,.,TRBJ1-5,TRBV4-2,CASSQDSGTWQPQHF,TGTGCCAGCAGCCAAGATTCGGGGACATGGCAGCCCCAGCATTTT
TRBD1,.,TRBJ1-5,TRBV10-3,CAIIGQGARQPQHF,TGTGCCATCATCGGTCAGGGGGCCAGGCAGCCCCAGCATTTT
.,.,TRBJ2-1,TRBV7-2,CASSPRGAGYNEQFF,TGTGCCAGCAGCCCCCGAGGGGCGGGGTACAATGAGCAGTTCTTC
.,.,TRBJ1-1,TRBV5-1,CASSLSGPNTEAFF,TGCGCCAGCAGCTTGTCCGGGCCGAACACTGAAGCTTTCTTT
TRBD2,.,TRBJ2-5,TRBV2,CASSAERESETQYF,TGTGCCAGCAGTGCGGAGCGGGAGTCAGAGACCCAGTACTTC
.,once,TRBJ2-3,TRBV30,CAWGSHSSTRDTQYF,TGTGCCTGGGGCTCTCATTCATCCACACGCGATACGCAGTATTTT
TRBD1,.,TRBJ1-2,TRBV4-3,CASSQATGEGYTF,TGCGCCAGCAGCCAAGCGACAGGGGAAGGCTACACCTTC
TRBD1,.,TRBJ2-1,TRBV5-1,CASSSRGRDITSRGPNEQFF,TGCGCCAGCAGCTCCAGGGGGCGGGACATTACTAGTAGAGGCCCCAATGAGCAGTTCTTC
.,few,TRBJ2-4,TRBV6-6,CASRPRHGLGEQYF,TGTGCCAGCAGACCAAGACACGGATTGGGGGAGCAGTACTTC
TRBD2,few,TRBJ2-3,TRBV7-2,CASSLGLAGQSTQYF,TGTGCCAGCAGCTTAGGGCTAGCGGGCCAAAGTACGCAGTATTTT
TRBD2,.,TRBJ2-7,TRBV9,CASSVGSGGDSYEQYF,TGTGCCAGCAGCGTTGGAAGCGGGGGGGATTCCTACGAGCAGTACTTC
TRBD2,.,TRBJ2-1,TRBV7-3,CASSPGRDNEQFF,TGTGCCAGCAGCCCTGGGAGGGATAATGAGCAGTTCTTC
.,few,TRBJ2-5,TRBV4-3,CASSQAWGAGETQYF,TGCGCCAGCAGCCAAGCATGGGGAGCCGGGGAGACCCAGTACTTC
TRBD1,few,TRBJ2-7,TRBV27,CASSLADRGFHEQYF,TGTGCCAGCAGTTTAGCGGACAGGGGGTTCCACGAGCAGTACTTC
.,.,TRBJ2-1,TRBV6-6,CASSYAGNEQFF,TGTGCCAGCAGTTACGCTGGCAATGAGCAGTTCTTC
.,.,TRBJ1-2,TRBV27,CASSNGDYGYTF,TGTGCCAGCAGTAATGGTGACTATGGCTACACCTTC
.,few,TRBJ1-5,TRBV7-2,CASNRGGNQPQHF,TGTGCCAGCAACCGAGGAGGTAATCAGCCCCAGCATTTT
.,.,TRBJ1-2,TRBV27,CASSLYWGAQLSDYGYTF,TGTGCCAGCAGTTTATACTGGGGGGCACAACTCTCTGACTATGGCTACACCTTC
.,.,TRBJ2-1,TRBV2,CASSDWGKITDNEQFF,TGTGCCAGCAGTGATTGGGGGAAAATTACAGACAATGAGCAGTTCTTC
TRBD1,.,TRBJ1-2,TRBV5-8,CASSLVGGGYTF,TGTGCCAGCAGCTTGGTAGGGGGCGGCTACACCTTC
.,.,TRBJ2-5,TRBV5-1,CASSFGPGGANQETQYF,TGCGCCAGCAGCTTCGGTCCCGGGGGAGCGAACCAAGAGACCCAGTACTTC
TRBD2,.,TRBJ2-1,TRBV24-1,CATSDPSGSSEQFF,TGTGCCACCAGTGATCCGAGCGGGAGCAGTGAGCAGTTCTTC
TRBD2,.,TRBJ2-1,TRBV7-2,CASSLDRTSINEQFF,TGTGCCAGCAGCTTAGACCGGACTAGCATCAATGAGCAGTTCTTC
TRBD1,few,TRBJ2-6,TRBV20-1,CSARRYQGASGANVLTF,TGCAGTGCTAGACGATATCAGGGGGCATCTGGGGCCAACGTCCTGACTTTC
.,.,TRBJ1-2,TRBV20-1,CSARALPDQRFGYTF,TGCAGTGCTAGGGCCCTTCCGGACCAACGGTTTGGCTACACCTTC
.,.,TRBJ2-5,TRBV18,CASSPSQTSQETQYF,TGTGCCAGCTCACCAAGCCAGACCTCTCAAGAGACCCAGTACTTC
TRBD2,.,TRBJ2-4,TRBV6-5,CASSYSTSGPKNIQYF,TGTGCCAGCAGTTACTCTACTAGCGGGCCCAAAAACATTCAGTACTTC
TRBD2,.,TRBJ2-7,TRBV9,CASSVGRAIGEQYF,TGTGCCAGCAGCGTGGGGAGGGCGATAGGGGAGCAGTACTTC
.,.,TRBJ1-5,TRBV20-1,CSARDQRVNQPQHF,TGCAGTGCTAGAGATCAGAGAGTCAATCAGCCCCAGCATTTT
TRBD2,.,TRBJ2-7,TRBV7-2,CASSILRLGLAGKYNEQYF,TGTGCCAGCAGCATACTTAGGCTGGGACTAGCTGGGAAGTACAATGAGCAGTACTTC
TRBD1,.,TRBJ1-4,TRBV5-1,CASCPDRAGEKLFF,TGCGCCAGCTGTCCTGACAGGGCAGGAGAAAAACTGTTTTTT
.,few,TRBJ2-7,TRBV7-9,CASSLLQTYEQYF,TGTGCCAGCAGCCTTCTACAGACCTACGAGCAGTACTTC
.,.,TRBJ2-1,TRBV6-2/TRBV6-3,CASSYLRDGDNEQFF,TGTGCCAGTAGTTACCTCCGGGACGGGGACAATGAGCAGTTCTTC
.,.,TRBJ2-1,TRBV9,CASSFPRGGHNEQFF,TGTGCCAGCAGCTTCCCCCGCGGCGGGCACAATGAGCAGTTCTTC
TRBD1,.,TRBJ2-4,TRBV27,CASSRTGRYF,TGTGCCAGCAGTAGGACAGGAAGGTACTTC
TRBD2,.,TRBJ2-7,TRBV5-1,CASGQTSGSSYNEQYF,TGCGCCAGCGGACAGACTAGCGGGTCCTCCTACAATGAGCAGTACTTC
.,.,TRBJ2-7,TRBV28,CASSPAADSYEQYF,TGTGCCAGCAGTCCCGCAGCAGACTCCTACGAGCAGTACTTC
.,.,TRBJ2-1,TRBV29-1,CSVGPGTYNEQFF,TGCAGCGTCGGCCCCGGGACCTACAATGAGCAGTTCTTC
.,few,TRBJ1-5,TRBV4-1,CASSQEGRNSNQPQHF,TGCGCCAGCAGCCAAGAGGGCAGAAATAGCAATCAGCCCCAGCATTTT
.,.,TRBJ2-2,TRBV18,CASSPPLRGNTGELFF,TGTGCCAGCTCACCACCTCTCAGGGGGAACACCGGGGAGCTGTTTTTT